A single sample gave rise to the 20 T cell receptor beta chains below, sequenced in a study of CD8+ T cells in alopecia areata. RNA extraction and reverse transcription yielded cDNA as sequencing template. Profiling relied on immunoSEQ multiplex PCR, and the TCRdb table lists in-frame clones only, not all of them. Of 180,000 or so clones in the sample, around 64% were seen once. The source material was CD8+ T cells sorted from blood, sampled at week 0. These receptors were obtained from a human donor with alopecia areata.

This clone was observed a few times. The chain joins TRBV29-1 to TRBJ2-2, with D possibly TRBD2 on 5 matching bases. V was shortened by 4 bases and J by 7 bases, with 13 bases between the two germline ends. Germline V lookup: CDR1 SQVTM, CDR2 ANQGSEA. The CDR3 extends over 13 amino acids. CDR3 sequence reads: CSVGLPGNGELFF. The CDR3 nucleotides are TGCAGCGTTGGGCTACCGGGGAACGGGGAGCTGTTTTTT.

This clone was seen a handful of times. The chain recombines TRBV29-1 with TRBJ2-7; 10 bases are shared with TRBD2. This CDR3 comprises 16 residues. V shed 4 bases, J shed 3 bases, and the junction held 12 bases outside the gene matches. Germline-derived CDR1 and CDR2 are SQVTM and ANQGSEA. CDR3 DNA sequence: TGCAGCGTTGCAAGGGCTAGCGGGGGTCCCGGCTACGAGCAGTACTTC. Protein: CSVARASGGPGYEQYF.

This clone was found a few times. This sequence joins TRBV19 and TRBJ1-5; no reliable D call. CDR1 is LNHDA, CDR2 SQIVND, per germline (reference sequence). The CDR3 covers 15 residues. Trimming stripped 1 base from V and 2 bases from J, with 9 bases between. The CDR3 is CASSIVHMGNQPQHF. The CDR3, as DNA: TGTGCCAGTAGTATAGTTCACATGGGCAATCAGCCCCAGCATTTT.

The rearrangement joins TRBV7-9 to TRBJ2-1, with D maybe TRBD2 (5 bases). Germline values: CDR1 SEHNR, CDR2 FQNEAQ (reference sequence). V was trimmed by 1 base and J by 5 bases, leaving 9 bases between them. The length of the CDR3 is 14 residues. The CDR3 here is CASSLGTPDNEQFF. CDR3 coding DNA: TGTGCCAGCAGCTTAGGGACTCCCGACAATGAGCAGTTCTTC.

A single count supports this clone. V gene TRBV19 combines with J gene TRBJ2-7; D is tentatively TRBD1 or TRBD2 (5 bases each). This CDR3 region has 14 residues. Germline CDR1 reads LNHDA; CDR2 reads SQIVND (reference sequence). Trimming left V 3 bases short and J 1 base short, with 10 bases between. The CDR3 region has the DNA TGTGCCAGTAGTATTGGGACGGGTTCCTACGAGCAGTACTTC. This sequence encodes CASSIGTGSYEQYF.

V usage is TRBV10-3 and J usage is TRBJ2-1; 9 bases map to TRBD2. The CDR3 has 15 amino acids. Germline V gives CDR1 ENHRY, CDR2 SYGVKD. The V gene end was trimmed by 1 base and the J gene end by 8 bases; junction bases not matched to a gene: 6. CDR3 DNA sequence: TGTGCCATCAGTGAGTTCGGACTAGCGAGATATGAGCAGTTCTTC. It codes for CAISEFGLARYEQFF.

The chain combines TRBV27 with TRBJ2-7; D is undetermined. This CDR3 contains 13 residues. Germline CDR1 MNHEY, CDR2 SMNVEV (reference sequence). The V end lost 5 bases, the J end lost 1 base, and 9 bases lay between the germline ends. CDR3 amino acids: CASSIGFSYEQYF. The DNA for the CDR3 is TGTGCCAGCAGTATTGGGTTTTCCTACGAGCAGTACTTC.

In DNA form, the CDR3 reads TGTGCCAGCAGTTTATTTGGGGGAAATCAGCCCCAGCATTTT. Amino acids: CASSLFGGNQPQHF. V is TRBV27 and J is TRBJ1-5; the D gene is possibly TRBD1 (5 bases). The CDR3 spans 14 residues. Trimming stripped 1 base from V and 4 bases from J, with 8 bases between. In germline, CDR1 is MNHEY, CDR2 SMNVEV (reference sequence).

CDR3 sequence: CASSVETGGRGTEAFF. For the CDR3, the DNA is TGTGCCAGCAGCGTAGAGACAGGGGGTAGAGGCACTGAAGCTTTCTTT. V is TRBV9 and J is TRBJ1-1; TRBD1 agrees at 9 bases. J gave up 4 bases and V 0 bases, and 7 bases lay outside the gene matches. The CDR3 is made up of 16 amino acids. The germline CDR1 and CDR2 sequences are SGDLS and YYNGEE.

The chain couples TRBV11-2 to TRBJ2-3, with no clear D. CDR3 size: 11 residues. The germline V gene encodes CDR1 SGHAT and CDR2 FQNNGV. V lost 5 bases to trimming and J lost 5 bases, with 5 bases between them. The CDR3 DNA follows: TGTGCCAGCAGCCTTAGAGATACGCAGTATTTT. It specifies CASSLRDTQYF.

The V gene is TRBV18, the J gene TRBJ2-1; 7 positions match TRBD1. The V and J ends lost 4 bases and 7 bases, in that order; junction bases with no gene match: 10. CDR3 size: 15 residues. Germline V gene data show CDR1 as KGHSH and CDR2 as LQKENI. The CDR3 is CASSLYRGERNEQFF. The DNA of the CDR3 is TGTGCCAGCTCACTTTACAGGGGTGAGAGGAATGAGCAGTTCTTC.

The CDR3 DNA reads as TGTGCCTGGATGGGACTTCAAGAGACCCAGTACTTC. Translation gives CAWMGLQETQYF. The rearrangement links TRBV30 to TRBJ2-5; tentatively, D is TRBD2 (6 bases). Trimming pared 4 bases from V and 2 bases from J, leaving 8 bases between. The CDR3 consists of 12 residues. CDR1 and CDR2 from the germline V gene are GTSNPN and SVGIG (reference sequence).

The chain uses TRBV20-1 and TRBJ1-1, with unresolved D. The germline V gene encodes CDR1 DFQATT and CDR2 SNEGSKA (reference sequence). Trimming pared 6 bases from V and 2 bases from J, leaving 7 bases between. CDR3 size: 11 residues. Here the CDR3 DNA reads TGCAGTGCCGGAGGTAACACTGAAGCTTTCTTT. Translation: CSAGGNTEAFF.

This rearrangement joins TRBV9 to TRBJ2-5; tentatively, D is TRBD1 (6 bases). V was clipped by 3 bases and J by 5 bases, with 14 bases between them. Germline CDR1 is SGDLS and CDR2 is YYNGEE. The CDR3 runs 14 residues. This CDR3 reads CASSGSGALETQYF. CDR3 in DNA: TGTGCCAGCAGCGGATCAGGGGCGCTGGAGACCCAGTACTTC.

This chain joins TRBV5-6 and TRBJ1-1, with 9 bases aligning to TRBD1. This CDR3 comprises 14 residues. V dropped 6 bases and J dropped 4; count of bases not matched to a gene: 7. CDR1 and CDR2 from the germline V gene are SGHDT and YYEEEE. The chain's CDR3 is CASNTGGAGTEAFF. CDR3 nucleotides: TGTGCCAGCAACACAGGGGGCGCGGGCACTGAAGCTTTCTTT.

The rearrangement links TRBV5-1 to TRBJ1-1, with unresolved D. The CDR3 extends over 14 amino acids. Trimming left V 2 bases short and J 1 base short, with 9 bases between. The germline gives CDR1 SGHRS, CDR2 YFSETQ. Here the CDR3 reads CASSFPDQNTEAFF. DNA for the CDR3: TGCGCCAGCAGCTTCCCAGATCAGAACACTGAAGCTTTCTTT.

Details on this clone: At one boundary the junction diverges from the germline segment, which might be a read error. The CDR3: CSDETLGRGGYTF. The DNA of the CDR3 is TGCAGCGATGAAACCCTCGGGCGGGGTGGCTACACCTTC. The chain couples TRBV29-1 to TRBJ1-2; no firm D call. Germline CDR1 is SQVTM and CDR2 is ANQGSEA. The length of the CDR3 is 13 residues.

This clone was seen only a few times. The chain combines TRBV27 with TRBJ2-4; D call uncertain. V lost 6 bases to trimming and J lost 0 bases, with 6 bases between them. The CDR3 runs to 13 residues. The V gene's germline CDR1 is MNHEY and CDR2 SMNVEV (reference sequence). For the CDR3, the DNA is TGTGCCAGCAGGAACTTAGCCAAAAACATTCAGTACTTC. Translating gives CASRNLAKNIQYF.

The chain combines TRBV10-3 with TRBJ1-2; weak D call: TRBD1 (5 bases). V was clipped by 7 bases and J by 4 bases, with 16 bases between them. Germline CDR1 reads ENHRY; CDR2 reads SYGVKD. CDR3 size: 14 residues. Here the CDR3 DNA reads TGTGCCATCACCGGAGACTCGGGGGGCTATGGCTACACCTTC. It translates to CAITGDSGGYGYTF.

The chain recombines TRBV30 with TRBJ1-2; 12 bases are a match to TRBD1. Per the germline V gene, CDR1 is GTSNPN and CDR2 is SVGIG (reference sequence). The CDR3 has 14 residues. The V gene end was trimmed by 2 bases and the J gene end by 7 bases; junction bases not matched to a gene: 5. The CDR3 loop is CAWSPPGQGAGYTF. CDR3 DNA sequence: TGTGCCTGGAGTCCCCCGGGACAGGGGGCTGGCTACACCTTC.